The following is a T cell receptor beta chain sequence with its context. Trimming cost V 5 bases and J 6 bases, with 20 bases left between them. CDR3 length: 15 amino acids. Germline CDR1 SGHTA, CDR2 FQGNSA. This sample was included in a study of T cell changes during pregnancy in multiple sclerosis. TCRdb's table, derived via immunoSEQ multiplex PCR, lists solely in-frame clones and lacks some. The sample has 50,000 to 65,000 clones; roughly nine tenths are singletons. The sequencing here drew on CD4+ T cells from peripheral blood mononuclear cells, taken in the first trimester of pregnancy. This chain connects TRBV7-2 to TRBJ2-7; TRBD1 might be the D (6 bases). This clonotype was sampled from a female donor with multiple sclerosis, enrolled in a pregnancy study. The CDR3 sequence is CASSRNRVNIGEQYF. In DNA, the CDR3 is TGTGCCAGCAGCCGTAACAGGGTGAACATCGGCGAGCAGTACTTC.